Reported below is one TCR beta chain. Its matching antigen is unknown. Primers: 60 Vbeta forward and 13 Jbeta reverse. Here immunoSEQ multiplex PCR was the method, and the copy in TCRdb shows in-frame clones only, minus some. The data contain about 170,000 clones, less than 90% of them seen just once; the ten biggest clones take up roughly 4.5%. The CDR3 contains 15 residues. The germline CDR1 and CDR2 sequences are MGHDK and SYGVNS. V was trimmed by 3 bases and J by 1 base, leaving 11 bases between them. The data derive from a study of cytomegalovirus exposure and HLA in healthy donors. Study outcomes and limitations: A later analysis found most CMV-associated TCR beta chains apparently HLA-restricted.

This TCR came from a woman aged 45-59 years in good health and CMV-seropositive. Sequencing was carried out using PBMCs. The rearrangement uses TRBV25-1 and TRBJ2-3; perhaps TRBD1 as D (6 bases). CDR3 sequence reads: CASSEWGPRTDTQYF. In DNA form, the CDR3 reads TGTGCCAGCAGTGAGTGGGGGCCCCGCACAGATACGCAGTATTTT.